Listed here are 23 T cell receptor beta chains from one sample, sequenced in a study of blood T cell repertoires in COVID-19. The method was immunoSEQ multiplex PCR; TCRdb's version includes in-frame clones alone and lacks a portion of them. The sample consists of some 240,000 clones, 80% to 85% of them appearing once. The source material was peripheral blood. These receptors were taken from a woman aged 40 to 49 who had recovered from COVID-19.

The genes are TRBV7-7 and TRBJ2-5, with TRBD2 as a possible D gene (6 bases). The CDR3 runs to 15 residues. Trimming took 1 base from V and 5 from J, leaving 14 bases between them. Germline V CDR1 and CDR2: SSHAT, FNYEAQ (reference sequence). The CDR3 spells CASSLGLRLGETQYF. In DNA, the CDR3 is TGTGCCAGCAGCTTAGGGTTGCGACTAGGGGAGACCCAGTACTTC.

The CDR3 DNA follows: TGTGCCAGCAGTTTACTCAGGGAAACTGAAGCTTTCTTT. Residues: CASSLLRETEAFF. The chain carries TRBV12-3 or TRBV12-4 and TRBJ1-1; a weak D match, TRBD1 (5 bases). Trimming removed 2 bases at V and 5 bases at J, with 9 bases between. CDR3 size: 13 residues.

V usage is TRBV6-6 and J usage is TRBJ1-2, with D perhaps matching TRBD1 (6 bases). Trimming shortened V by 5 bases and J by 2 bases, and 12 bases separated the two germline ends. Germline CDR1 and CDR2: MNHNY and SVGAGI (reference sequence). The CDR3 runs to 14 residues. The CDR3 here is CASSTQQGNYGYTF. The CDR3 DNA reads as TGTGCCAGCAGTACCCAACAGGGAAACTATGGCTACACCTTC.

CDR3 nucleotide sequence: TGTGCCAGCAGCGTCTTACTCCCGGCGGGCTATGGCTACACCTTC. Translated, it gives CASSVLLPAGYGYTF. V is TRBV7-9 and J is TRBJ1-2; D not resolved. This CDR3 is built from 15 residues. Germline CDR1 and CDR2: SEHNR and FQNEAQ (reference sequence). The ends were cut back, 5 bases at V and 4 bases at J, with 17 bases in the middle.

This sequence joins TRBV30 and TRBJ1-1; 7 bases fit TRBD1. J gave up 6 bases and V 5 bases, and 6 bases lay outside the gene matches. Germline CDR1 is GTSNPN and CDR2 is SVGIG (reference sequence). CDR3 size: 12 residues. Written as DNA, the CDR3 is TGTGCCTGGGACAGGGAATTGGCTGAAGCTTTCTTT. As protein: CAWDRELAEAFF. Looking up the rest from reference TRBV30 and TRBJ1-1 gives the full variable domain: SQTIHQWPATLVQPVGSPLSLECTVEGTSNPNLYWYRQAAGRGLQLLFYSVGIGQISSEVPQNLSASRPQDRQFILSSKKLLLSDSGFYLCAWDRELAEAFFGQGTRLTVV.

The chain joins TRBV5-4 to TRBJ2-3, with TRBD2 identical over 7 bases. CDR3 size: 14 residues. Germline values: CDR1 SGHNT, CDR2 YYREEE (reference sequence). Losses at the gene ends were 4 bases for V and 3 bases for J; bases not matched to a gene: 5. In nucleotides, the CDR3 is TGTGCCAGCAGCCCGCAGGGAGGGACAGATACGCAGTATTTT. Its translation: CASSPQGGTDTQYF.

V and J are TRBV19 and TRBJ2-2; 12 bases map to TRBD2. The ends lost 4 bases at V and 3 bases at J; junction bases unmatched: 6. The CDR3 totals 17 residues. CDR1 LNHDA and CDR2 SQIVND come from the germline V gene (reference sequence). Here the CDR3 DNA reads TGTGCCAGTAGTAAGTCGACTAGCGGGGGATACACCGGGGAGCTGTTTTTT. The encoded protein is CASSKSTSGGYTGELFF.

This chain connects TRBV20-1 to TRBJ2-3; D may be TRBD2 (5 bases). Germline-derived CDR1 and CDR2 are DFQATT and SNEGSKA (reference sequence). This CDR3 is 13 amino acids long. V was trimmed by 3 bases and J by 1 base, leaving 8 bases between them. CDR3 coding DNA: TGCAGTGCTAGTCCAGCGGGCACAGATACGCAGTATTTT. It translates to CSASPAGTDTQYF.

This clone has a single count. V is TRBV18 and J is TRBJ1-4; 7 bases fit TRBD1. The germline V gene has CDR1 KGHSH and CDR2 LQKENI. This CDR3 has 14 amino acids. V was pared by 5 bases and J by 8 bases, with 8 bases of the junction left unmatched. In DNA, the CDR3 is TGTGCCAGCTCATCGGGACAGTGGAACGAAAAACTGTTTTTT. Amino acids: CASSSGQWNEKLFF.

The chain has TRBV7-9 and TRBJ1-4; 10 nucleotides line up with TRBD1. V gave up 7 bases and J gave up 8 bases; unmatched junction bases: 4. The CDR3 runs 13 residues. CDR1 and CDR2 (germline): SEHNR, FQNEAQ (reference sequence). The CDR3 is CASTGQGMEKLFF. CDR3 bases: TGTGCCAGCACGGGACAGGGGATGGAAAAACTGTTTTTT.

J is TRBJ1-2 and V is TRBV6-4, with a possible D match to TRBD1 (5 bases). This CDR3 region has 15 residues. The V gene's germline CDR1 is MRHNA and CDR2 SNTAGT. V was pared by 5 bases and J by 2 bases, with 15 bases between. The CDR3 sequence: CASSRELGLNYGYTF. The DNA for the CDR3 is TGTGCCAGCAGTCGGGAGCTGGGGCTAAACTATGGCTACACCTTC.

The chain is built from TRBV24-1 and TRBJ2-7; D gene unclear. CDR1 is KGHDR, CDR2 SFDVKD, per germline. The CDR3 length is 13 residues. Trimming removed 5 bases at V and 2 bases at J, with 9 bases between. This CDR3 reads CATSGDKTYEQYF. CDR3 coding DNA: TGTGCCACCAGTGGTGACAAGACCTACGAGCAGTACTTC.

A note on this clone: This may arise from a read error, as a much more abundant clone is one base away. The chain is built from TRBV28 and TRBJ2-5, with 8 bases lining up with TRBD1. Germline assignment: CDR1 MDHEN and CDR2 SYDVKM. The CDR3 extends over 14 amino acids. With 3 bases clipped from V and 4 bases from J, the junction kept 4 bases outside the gene matches. CDR3 in amino acids: CASSFQGARETQYF. The CDR3 DNA is TGTGCCAGCAGTTTCCAGGGGGCGCGAGAGACCCAGTACTTC.

V is TRBV4-2 and J is TRBJ1-2; tentatively, D is TRBD1 (5 bases). The ends were cut back, 1 base at V and 3 bases at J, with 9 bases in the middle. CDR3 length equals 14 residues. Germline CDR1 LGHNA, CDR2 YNFKEQ. Here the CDR3 reads CASSQAGLDYGYTF. Here the CDR3 DNA reads TGTGCCAGCAGCCAAGCAGGGTTAGACTATGGCTACACCTTC.

The rearrangement links TRBV6-5 to TRBJ1-1, with 8 bases matching TRBD1. Germline V gives CDR1 MNHEY, CDR2 SVGAGI. CDR3 length equals 13 residues. Trimming cost V 4 bases and J 5 bases; bases outside gene matches: 3. The CDR3 DNA is TGTGCCAGCAGTTCCCGGACAGGGACTGAAGCTTTCTTT. This codes for CASSSRTGTEAFF.

The gene calls are TRBV7-2 and TRBJ2-1, with D maybe TRBD2 (5 bases). This CDR3 is 14 amino acids long. The germline CDR1 and CDR2 sequences are SGHTA and FQGNSA. The V gene lost 4 bases and the J gene lost 12 bases, with 19 bases spanning the gap. Here the CDR3 reads CASSSYRGADGQFF. CDR3 in DNA: TGTGCCAGCAGCTCCTACCGGGGTGCCGACGGGCAGTTCTTC.

Written as DNA, the CDR3 is TGTGCCAGCTCACCCGATATGACAGCCAGTGCCTCTGGAAACACCATATATTTT. Its translation is CASSPDMTASASGNTIYF. The genes are TRBV18 and TRBJ1-3; TRBD1 is a possible D gene (5 bases). Germline V CDR1 and CDR2: KGHSH, LQKENI. The CDR3 extends over 18 amino acids. Trimming left V 3 bases short and J 0 bases short, with 18 bases between. The full variable domain, with the rest looked up from reference TRBV18 and TRBJ1-3, is NAGVMQNPRHLVRRRGQEARLRCSPMKGHSHVYWYRQLPEEGLKFMVYLQKENIIDESGMPKERFSAEFPKEGPSILRIQQVVRGDSAAYFCASSPDMTASASGNTIYFGEGSWLTVV.

This chain uses TRBV6-5 with TRBJ1-1, with D perhaps matching TRBD1 (6 bases). V was trimmed by 2 bases and J by 5 bases, leaving 15 bases between them. Looked up from germline, CDR1 is MNHEY and CDR2 is SVGAGI. This CDR3 region has 15 residues. CDR3 nucleotides: TGTGCCAGCAGTTACCGCGCCAGGGGAGATACTGAAGCTTTCTTT. Residues: CASSYRARGDTEAFF.

The V gene is TRBV4-1, the J gene TRBJ2-4; D is undetermined. The V gene's germline CDR1 is MGHRA and CDR2 YSYEKL. Trimming took off 6 bases at V and 0 bases at J, with 6 bases between the two ends. There are 13 residues in the CDR3. The CDR3 sequence is CASSGLAKNIQYF. The CDR3, as DNA: TGCGCCAGCAGTGGGCTAGCCAAAAACATTCAGTACTTC.

The chain couples TRBV6-5 to TRBJ2-7; a possible D gene is TRBD1 (6 bases). Germline-derived CDR1 and CDR2 are MNHEY and SVGAGI. V gave up 0 bases and J gave up 1 base, with 13 bases separating them. The CDR3 contains 16 residues. The CDR3 reads CASSYSGANPSYEQYF. CDR3 sequence (DNA): TGTGCCAGCAGTTACTCGGGGGCGAATCCATCCTACGAGCAGTACTTC.

The V and J genes are TRBV7-2 and TRBJ2-7; possibly TRBD1 for D (5 bases). Trimming removed 4 bases from V and 3 bases from J, with 13 bases in between. CDR1 is SGHTA and CDR2 is FQGNSA in the germline V gene. This CDR3 region has 14 residues. The CDR3 sequence: CASSYGHGDYEQYF. CDR3 coding DNA: TGTGCCAGCAGCTACGGACATGGGGACTACGAGCAGTACTTC.

This chain uses TRBV4-1 with TRBJ1-4; 9 bases align to TRBD1. This CDR3 comprises 16 residues. The V gene's germline CDR1 is MGHRA and CDR2 YSYEKL. J gave up 5 bases and V 2 bases, and 6 bases lay outside the gene matches. The CDR3 loop reads CASSQPNRGRNEKLFF. The CDR3 DNA is TGCGCCAGCAGCCAACCAAACAGGGGGCGGAATGAAAAACTGTTTTTT.

The chain employs TRBV7-8 and TRBJ2-5, with D perhaps matching TRBD1 (6 bases). CDR3 length: 14 amino acids. Germline CDR1 and CDR2: SGHVS and FQNEAQ. The V end lost 5 bases, the J end lost 4 bases, and 14 bases lay between the germline ends. The CDR3 sequence: CASSTGQARETQYF. The CDR3 coding sequence is TGTGCCAGCAGCACAGGGCAGGCTAGAGAGACCCAGTACTTC. Based on the CDR3 plus reference TRBV7-8 and TRBJ2-5, the full variable domain is GAGVSQSPRYKVAKRGQDVALRCDPISGHVSLFWYQQALGQGPEFLTYFQNEAQLDKSGLPSDRFFAERPEGSVSTLKIQRTQQEDSAVYLCASSTGQARETQYFGPGTRLLVL.